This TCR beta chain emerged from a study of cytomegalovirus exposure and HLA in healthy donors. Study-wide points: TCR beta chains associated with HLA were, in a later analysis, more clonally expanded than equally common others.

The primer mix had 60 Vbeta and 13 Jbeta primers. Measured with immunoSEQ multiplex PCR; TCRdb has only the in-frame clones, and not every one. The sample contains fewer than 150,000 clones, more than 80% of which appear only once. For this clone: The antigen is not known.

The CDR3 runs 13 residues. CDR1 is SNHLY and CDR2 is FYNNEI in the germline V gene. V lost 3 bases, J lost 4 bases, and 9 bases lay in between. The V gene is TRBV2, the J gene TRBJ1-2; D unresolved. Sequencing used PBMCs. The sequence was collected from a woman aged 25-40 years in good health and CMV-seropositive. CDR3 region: CASSEDGIYGYTF. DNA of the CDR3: TGTGCCAGCAGTGAGGACGGGATCTATGGCTACACCTTC. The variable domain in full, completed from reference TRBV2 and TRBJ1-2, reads EPEVTQTPSHQVTQMGQEVILRCVPISNHLYFYWYRQILGQKVEFLVSFYNNEISEKSEIFDDQFSVERPDGSNFTLKIRSTKLEDSAMYFCASSEDGIYGYTFGSGTRLTVV.